Below are 10 T cell receptor beta chains sequenced from a single sample in a study of T cell clonality in common variable immunodeficiency. TCRdb keeps only in-frame clones here, not all; method: immunoSEQ multiplex PCR. The sample is made up of about 35,000 clones, none counted only once. The material sequenced was peripheral blood mononuclear cells. Source of these receptors: a person aged 18 to 75 in good health.

This clone was counted many times. Read data end 3 residues before the CDR3 end; the end is taken from the germline J gene. The chain links TRBV10-3 to TRBJ2-7; the match to TRBD1 covers 8 bases. Unmatched junction bases numbered 7, after V lost 3 bases and J lost 3 bases. CDR1 is ENHRY and CDR2 is SYGVKD in the germline V gene. The CDR3 runs 15 residues. Incomplete CDR3 DNA: TGTGCCATCAGTGACTCCGGGACAGGAATCTACGAG. The encoded protein is CAISDSGTGIYE. In full, the CDR3 reads CAISDSGTGIYEQYF.

This clone was seen at least ten times. The CDR3 end lies 3 residues beyond the end of the read and is filled in from the germline J gene. The rearrangement joins TRBV5-1 to TRBJ2-1; 9 nucleotides match TRBD2. The J segment lost 7 bases and the V segment lost 5 bases, leaving 7 bases of the junction unmatched. This CDR3 has 14 residues. CDR1 is SGHRS, CDR2 YFSETQ, per germline. The CDR3 reads CASSAGGIGNEQFF. CDR3 DNA (partial): TGCGCCAGCAGTGCGGGAGGGATTGGGAATGAG.

This clone was observed a few times. One end of the junction varies from germline; a read error may be responsible. Sequencing ends 3 residues short of the CDR3 end; the germline J gene provides the rest. This sample includes further DNA sequences coding for the same CDR3. The V call is TRBV5-6, the J call TRBJ1-3; perhaps TRBD1 as D (5 bases). In germline, CDR1 is SGHDT, CDR2 YYEEEE. The CDR3 runs to 15 residues. The CDR3 here is CASSLAGVAGNTIYF. The part of the CDR3 DNA that was read is TGTGCCAGCAGCTTGGCGGGGGTGGCTGGAAACACA.

This clone was counted many times. The CDR3 end is not reached by the read, which stops 3 residues before it; the germline J gene fills it in. The chain employs TRBV5-1 and TRBJ1-5; 7 positions match TRBD1. Germline CDR1 SGHRS, CDR2 YFSETQ. Trimming took 4 bases from V and 7 from J; bases not matched to a gene: 14. There are 16 residues in the CDR3. This CDR3 is CASSPAPGQAKQPQHF. The part of the CDR3 DNA that was read is TGCGCCAGCAGCCCCGCCCCTGGACAGGCAAAACAGCCC.

This clone was seen repeatedly, ten times or more. From the germline J gene comes the end of the CDR3, since the read stops 3 residues before it. The chain employs TRBV20-1 and TRBJ2-5, with a possible D match to TRBD1 (5 bases). Germline assignment: CDR1 DFQATT and CDR2 SNEGSKA (reference sequence). The CDR3 length is 14 residues. The V and J ends lost 3 bases and 4 bases respectively, with 15 bases between them. CDR3 sequence reads: CSARFVGQGETQYF. The part of the CDR3 DNA that was read is TGCAGTGCTAGGTTTGTAGGCCAGGGAGAGACC.

This clone has ten or more counts. Read coverage stops 3 residues before the CDR3 terminus; the germline J gene supplies the remainder. V is TRBV28 and J is TRBJ1-1; D gene unclear. The CDR3 runs 13 residues. V was pared by 3 bases and J by 2 bases, with 7 bases between. Germline V gene data show CDR1 as MDHEN and CDR2 as SYDVKM. The CDR3 protein is CASSFSTNTEAFF. The CDR3 bases that were read are TGTGCCAGCAGTTTTAGCACTAACACTGAA.

At least ten counts were recorded for this clone. The CDR3 end lies 3 residues beyond the end of the read and is filled in from the germline J gene. J is TRBJ2-3 and V is TRBV28, with TRBD1 matching over 7 bases. The V gene's germline CDR1 is MDHEN and CDR2 SYDVKM. This CDR3 has 14 amino acids. CDR3 amino acids: CASSLTGLGPSQYF. The CDR3 DNA, read in part, is TGTGCCAGCAGTCTGACAGGGCTTGGGCCTTCG.

This clone was detected many times. The read stops 3 residues short of the end of the CDR3; the missing end is completed from the germline J gene. This chain links TRBV20-1 with TRBJ2-5; 7 bases align to TRBD1. Germline V lookup: CDR1 DFQATT, CDR2 SNEGSKA (reference sequence). The junction had 4 bases not matched to a gene; V was cut back by 2 bases and J by 4 bases. CDR3 length equals 13 residues. This chain's CDR3 is CSARIRQGETQYF. The CDR3 bases that were read are TGCAGTGCTAGAATAAGACAGGGAGAGACC.

With regard to this clone: Read data end 3 residues before the CDR3 end; the end is taken from the germline J gene. The J gene is TRBJ2-2, the V gene TRBV19, with D maybe TRBD1 (5 bases). This CDR3 region has 15 residues. V lost 7 bases and J 1 base, leaving 13 bases between the germline ends. Germline V gene lookup returns CDR1 LNHDA and CDR2 SQIVND (reference sequence). The CDR3 sequence: CASKQVSQNTGELFF. The CDR3 DNA, read in part, is TGTGCCAGTAAACAGGTATCCCAGAACACCGGGGAG.

This clone was recorded many times. The CDR3 end falls 3 residues outside the read, so it is completed with the germline J gene. Other DNA sequences in this sample translate to the same CDR3. V and J are TRBV20-1 and TRBJ2-1, with a tentative D call TRBD2 (6 bases). Germline lookup yields CDR1 DFQATT and CDR2 SNEGSKA (reference sequence). CDR3 size: 18 residues. V was clipped by 3 bases and J by 0 bases, with 21 bases between them. The CDR3 region is CSASESLADPFSYNEQFF. The part of the CDR3 DNA that was read is TGCAGTGCTAGCGAGTCGTTAGCGGACCCTTTCTCCTACAATGAG.